This T cell receptor (beta chain) originates from a study of metastatic and nonmetastatic thyroid tumors. Study at large: Repertoire comparison spanned blood and tumor or nodule tissue of malignant and benign thyroid patients.

Original analysis: The study took CDR3 differences across clinicopathological groups and made a distant-metastasis classifier for papillary thyroid cancer from them. MiXCR was used by TCRdb to re-call the PCR reads. Clone size and V and J calls follow TCRdb, not the original study. The table includes approximately 7,000 clones, 15% to 20% detected once. Each patient went into thyroid surgery without having received any treatment. Notes on this clone: Its specificity is not known.

Points from the study as a whole: Benign nodules reportedly had significantly lower TCR beta diversity than malignant thyroid tumors in blood and tumor.

The CDR3 has 13 residues. V gave up 5 bases and J gave up 9 bases, with 11 bases separating them. The specimen was adjacent normal tissue. The chain has TRBV12-3 or TRBV12-4 and TRBJ1-6; perhaps TRBD1 as D (6 bases). This TCR was recovered from a male donor with papillary thyroid cancer or a benign thyroid nodule (not recorded which). Some clones in this sample may be carry-over from other donors' samples. In DNA form, the CDR3 reads TGTGCCAGCAGTCCAGGGGTGTGTTCACCCCTCCACTTT. Its translation is CASSPGVCSPLHF.